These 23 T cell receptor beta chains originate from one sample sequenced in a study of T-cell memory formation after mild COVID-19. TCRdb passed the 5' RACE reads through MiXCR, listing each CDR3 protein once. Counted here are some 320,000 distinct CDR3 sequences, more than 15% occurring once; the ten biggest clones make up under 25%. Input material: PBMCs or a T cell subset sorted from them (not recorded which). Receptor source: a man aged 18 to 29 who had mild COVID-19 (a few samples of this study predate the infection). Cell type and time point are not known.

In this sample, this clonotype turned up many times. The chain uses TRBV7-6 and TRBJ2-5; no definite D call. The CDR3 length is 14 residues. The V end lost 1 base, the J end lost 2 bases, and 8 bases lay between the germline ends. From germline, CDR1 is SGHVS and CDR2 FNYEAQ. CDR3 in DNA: TGTGCCAGCAGCTTAGGCCCTGAGCAAGAGACCCAGTACTTC. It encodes CASSLGPEQETQYF.

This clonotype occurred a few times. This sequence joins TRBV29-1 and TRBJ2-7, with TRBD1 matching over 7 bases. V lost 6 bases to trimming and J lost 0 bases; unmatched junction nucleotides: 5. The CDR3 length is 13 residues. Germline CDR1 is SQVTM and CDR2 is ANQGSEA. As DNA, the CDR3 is TGCAGCGTCTCGACAGGGAGCTCCTACGAGCAGTACGTC. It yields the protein CSVSTGSSYEQYV.

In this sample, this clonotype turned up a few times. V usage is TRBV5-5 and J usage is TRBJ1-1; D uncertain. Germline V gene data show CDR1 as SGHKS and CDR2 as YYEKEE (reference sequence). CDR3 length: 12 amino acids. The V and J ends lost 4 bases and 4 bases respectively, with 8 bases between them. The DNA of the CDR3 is TGTGCCAGCAGCCCCGTGCGCACTGAAGCTTTCTTT. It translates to CASSPVRTEAFF.

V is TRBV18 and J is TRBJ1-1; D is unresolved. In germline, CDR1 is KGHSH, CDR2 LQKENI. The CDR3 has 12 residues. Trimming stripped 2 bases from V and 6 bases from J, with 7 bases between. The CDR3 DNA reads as TGTGCCAGCTCACCATACTCTTCTGAAGCTTTCTTT. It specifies CASSPYSSEAFF.

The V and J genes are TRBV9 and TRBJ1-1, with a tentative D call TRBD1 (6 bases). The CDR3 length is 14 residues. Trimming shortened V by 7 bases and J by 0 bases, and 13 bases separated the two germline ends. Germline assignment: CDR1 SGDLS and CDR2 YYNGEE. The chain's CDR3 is CASDRTAMNTEAFF. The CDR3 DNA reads TGTGCCAGCGACAGGACAGCGATGAACACTGAAGCTTTCTTT.

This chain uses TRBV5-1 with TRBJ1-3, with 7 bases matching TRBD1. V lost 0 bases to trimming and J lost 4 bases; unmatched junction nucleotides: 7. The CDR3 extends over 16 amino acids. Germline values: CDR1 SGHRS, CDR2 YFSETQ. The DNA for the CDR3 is TGCGCCAGCAGCTTGGCTGGGACAGTCAACGGAAACACCATATATTTT. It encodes CASSLAGTVNGNTIYF.

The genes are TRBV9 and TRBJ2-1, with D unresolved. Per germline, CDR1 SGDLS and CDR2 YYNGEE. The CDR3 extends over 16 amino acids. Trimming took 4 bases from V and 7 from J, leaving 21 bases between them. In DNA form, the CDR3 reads TGTGCCAGCAGCCCTCCCCCCGCGGTAGGTGTGAATGAGCAGTTCTTC. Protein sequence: CASSPPPAVGVNEQFF. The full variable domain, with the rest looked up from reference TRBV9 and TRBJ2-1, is DSGVTQTPKHLITATGQRVTLRCSPRSGDLSVYWYQQSLDQGLQFLIQYYNGEERAKGNILERFSAQQFPDLHSELNLSSLELGDSALYFCASSPPPAVGVNEQFFGPGTRLTVL.

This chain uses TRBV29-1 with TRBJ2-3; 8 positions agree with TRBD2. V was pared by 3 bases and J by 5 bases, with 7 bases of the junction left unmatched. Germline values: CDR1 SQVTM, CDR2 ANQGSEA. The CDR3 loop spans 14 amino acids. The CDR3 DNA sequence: TGCAGCGTTGAGGGCGCGGGGGGCCAAGATACGCAGTATTTT. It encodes CSVEGAGGQDTQYF.

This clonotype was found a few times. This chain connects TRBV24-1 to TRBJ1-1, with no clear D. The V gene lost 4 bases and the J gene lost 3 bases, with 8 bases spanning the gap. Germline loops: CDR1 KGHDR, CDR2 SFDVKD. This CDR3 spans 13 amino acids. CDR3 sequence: CATSDPTYTEAFF. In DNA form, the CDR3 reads TGTGCCACCAGTGACCCGACGTACACTGAAGCTTTCTTT.

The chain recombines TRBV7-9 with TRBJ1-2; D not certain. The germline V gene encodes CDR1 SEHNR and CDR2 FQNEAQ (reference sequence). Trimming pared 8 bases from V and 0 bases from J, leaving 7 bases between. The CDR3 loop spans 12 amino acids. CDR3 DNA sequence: TGTGCCAGCGCGGGGACTAACTATGGCTACACCTTC. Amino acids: CASAGTNYGYTF. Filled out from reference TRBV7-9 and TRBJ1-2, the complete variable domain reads DTGVSQNPRHKITKRGQNVTFRCDPISEHNRLYWYRQTLGQGPEFLTYFQNEAQLEKSRLLSDRFSAERPKGSFSTLEIQRTEQGDSAMYLCASAGTNYGYTFGSGTRLTVV.

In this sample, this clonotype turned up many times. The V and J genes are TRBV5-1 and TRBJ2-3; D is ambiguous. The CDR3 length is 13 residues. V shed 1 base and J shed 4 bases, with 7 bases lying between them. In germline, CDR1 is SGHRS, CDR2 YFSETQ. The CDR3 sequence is CASSLTGPDTQYF. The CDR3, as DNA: TGCGCCAGCAGCTTGACGGGTCCAGATACGCAGTATTTT.

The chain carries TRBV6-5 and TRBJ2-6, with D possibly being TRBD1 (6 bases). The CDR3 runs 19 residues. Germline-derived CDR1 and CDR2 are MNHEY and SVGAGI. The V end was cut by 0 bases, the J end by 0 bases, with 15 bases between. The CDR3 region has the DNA TGTGCCAGCAGTTACTCGATAGTGGACAGCCACTCTGGGGCCAACGTCCTGACTTTC. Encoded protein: CASSYSIVDSHSGANVLTF.

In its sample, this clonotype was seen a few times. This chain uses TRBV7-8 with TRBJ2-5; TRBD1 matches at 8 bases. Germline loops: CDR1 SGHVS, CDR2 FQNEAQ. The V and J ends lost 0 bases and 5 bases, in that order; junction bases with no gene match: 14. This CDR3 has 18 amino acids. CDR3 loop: CASSLALLGQGREETQYF. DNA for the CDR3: TGTGCCAGCAGCTTAGCCCTTCTCGGACAGGGCCGTGAGGAGACCCAGTACTTC.

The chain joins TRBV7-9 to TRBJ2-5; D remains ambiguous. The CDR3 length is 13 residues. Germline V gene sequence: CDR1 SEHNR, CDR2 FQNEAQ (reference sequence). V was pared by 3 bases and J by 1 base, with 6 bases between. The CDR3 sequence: CASSLWGQETQYF. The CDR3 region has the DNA TGTGCCAGCAGCTTGTGGGGCCAAGAGACCCAGTACTTC.

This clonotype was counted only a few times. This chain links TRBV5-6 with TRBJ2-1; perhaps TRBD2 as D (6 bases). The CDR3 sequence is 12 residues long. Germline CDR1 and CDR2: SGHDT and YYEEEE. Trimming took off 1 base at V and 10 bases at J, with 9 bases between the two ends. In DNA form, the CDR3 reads TGTGCCAGCAGCTTGTATCGGGGGGAGCAGTTCTTC. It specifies CASSLYRGEQFF.

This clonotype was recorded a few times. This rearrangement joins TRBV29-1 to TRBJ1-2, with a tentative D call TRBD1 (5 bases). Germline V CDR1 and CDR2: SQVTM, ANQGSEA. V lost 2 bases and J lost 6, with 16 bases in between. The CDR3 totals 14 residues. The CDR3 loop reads CSVEKGTPADGYTF. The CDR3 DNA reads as TGCAGCGTTGAAAAGGGGACCCCCGCGGATGGCTACACCTTC.

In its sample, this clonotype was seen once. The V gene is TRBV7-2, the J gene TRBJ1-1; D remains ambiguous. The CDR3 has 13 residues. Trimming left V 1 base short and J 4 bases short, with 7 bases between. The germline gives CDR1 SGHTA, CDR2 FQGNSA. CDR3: CASSLGVATEAFF. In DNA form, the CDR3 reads TGTGCCAGCAGCTTAGGGGTGGCCACTGAAGCTTTCTTT. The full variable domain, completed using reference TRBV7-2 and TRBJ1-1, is GAGVSQSPSNKVTEKGKDVELRCDPISGHTALYWYRQSLGQGLEFLIYFQGNSAPDKSGLPSDRFSAERTGGSVSTLTIQRTQQEDSAVYLCASSLGVATEAFFGQGTRLTVV.

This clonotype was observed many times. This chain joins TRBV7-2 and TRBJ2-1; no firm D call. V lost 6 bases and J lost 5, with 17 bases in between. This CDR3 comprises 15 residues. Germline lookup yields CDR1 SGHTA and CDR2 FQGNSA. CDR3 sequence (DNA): TGTGCCAGCAGTTCTAGGGTACAGATCGACAATGAGCAGTTCTTC. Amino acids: CASSSRVQIDNEQFF. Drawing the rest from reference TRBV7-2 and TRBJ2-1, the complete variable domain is GAGVSQSPSNKVTEKGKDVELRCDPISGHTALYWYRQSLGQGLEFLIYFQGNSAPDKSGLPSDRFSAERTGGSVSTLTIQRTQQEDSAVYLCASSSRVQIDNEQFFGPGTRLTVL.

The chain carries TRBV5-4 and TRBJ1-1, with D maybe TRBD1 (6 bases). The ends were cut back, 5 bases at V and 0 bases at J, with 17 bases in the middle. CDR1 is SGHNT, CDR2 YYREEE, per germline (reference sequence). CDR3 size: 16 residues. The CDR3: CASSRRGSAMNTEAFF. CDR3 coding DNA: TGTGCCAGCAGTCGAAGGGGGAGTGCCATGAACACTGAAGCTTTCTTT.

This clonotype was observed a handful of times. CDR3 sequence reads: CASSFLFQGMDTEAFF. Here the CDR3 DNA reads TGTGCCAGCAGTTTCTTATTCCAGGGCATGGACACTGAAGCTTTCTTT. The rearrangement links TRBV6-5 to TRBJ1-1, with D tentatively TRBD1 (5 bases). Germline-derived CDR1 and CDR2 are MNHEY and SVGAGI. The CDR3 is 16 amino acids. Trimming shortened V by 4 bases and J by 3 bases, and 18 bases separated the two germline ends.

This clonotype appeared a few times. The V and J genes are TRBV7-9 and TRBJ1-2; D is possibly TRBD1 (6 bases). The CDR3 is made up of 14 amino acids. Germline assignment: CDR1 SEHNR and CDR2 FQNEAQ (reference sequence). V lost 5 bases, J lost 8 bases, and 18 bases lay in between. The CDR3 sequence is CASSPKNRAGGYTF. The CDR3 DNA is TGTGCCAGCAGCCCAAAAAACAGGGCTGGAGGCTACACCTTC. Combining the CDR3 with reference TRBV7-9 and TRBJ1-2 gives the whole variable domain DTGVSQNPRHKITKRGQNVTFRCDPISEHNRLYWYRQTLGQGPEFLTYFQNEAQLEKSRLLSDRFSAERPKGSFSTLEIQRTEQGDSAMYLCASSPKNRAGGYTFGSGTRLTVV.

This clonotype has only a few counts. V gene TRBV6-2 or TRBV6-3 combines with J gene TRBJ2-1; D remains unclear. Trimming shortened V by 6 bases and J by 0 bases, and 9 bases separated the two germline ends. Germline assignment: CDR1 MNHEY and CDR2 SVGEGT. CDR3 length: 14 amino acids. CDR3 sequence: CASRLRTSYNEQFF. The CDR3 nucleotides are TGTGCCAGCAGGCTCAGGACCTCCTACAATGAGCAGTTCTTC.

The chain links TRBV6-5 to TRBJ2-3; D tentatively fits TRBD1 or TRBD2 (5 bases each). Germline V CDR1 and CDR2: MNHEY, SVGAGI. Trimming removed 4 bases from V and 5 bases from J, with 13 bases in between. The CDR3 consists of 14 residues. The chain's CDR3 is CASSLNGAQDTQYF. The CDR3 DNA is TGTGCCAGCAGTTTAAACGGGGCCCAAGATACGCAGTATTTT.